These T cell receptor beta chains were read from a single sample in a study of T-cell memory formation after mild COVID-19. MiXCR was run by TCRdb on the 5' RACE reads, yielding one entry per CDR3 protein. This table has under 200,000 distinct CDR3 sequences, 30% to 35% appearing once. Sequenced input: PBMCs or a T cell subset sorted from them (not recorded which). The source of these receptors is an adult woman who had mild COVID-19 (a few samples of this study predate the infection). Cell type and time point are not known. CDR3s include the opening cysteine and the closing phenylalanine or tryptophan. Fields, in order: D gene, V gene, J gene, clone size, CDR3 DNA, CDR3 protein. The D gene is left open where the match is weak. Clone size appears in some rows only: once, few, many, or a class for an expanded clone.

d_call: NA
v_call: TRBV7-9
j_call: TRBJ2-7
clone_size: few
cdr3_nt: TGTGCCAGCAGCTTAGAATTTTTGGGCTACGAGCAGTACTTC
cdr3_aa: CASSLEFLGYEQYF

d_call: TRBD2
v_call: TRBV20-1
j_call: TRBJ2-1
clone_size: NA
cdr3_nt: TGCAGTGCTAGAAACCTAGCGGGGGCCCCCAATGAGCAGTTCTTC
cdr3_aa: CSARNLAGAPNEQFF

d_call: TRBD2
v_call: TRBV4-3
j_call: TRBJ2-7
clone_size: few
cdr3_nt: TGCGCCAGCAGCCAAGAGCTAGCGGGAGGGTACTACGAGCAGTACTTC
cdr3_aa: CASSQELAGGYYEQYF

d_call: NA
v_call: TRBV3-1
j_call: TRBJ2-7
clone_size: few
cdr3_nt: TGTGCCAGCAGCCAAGGGACATTCTCCTACGAGCAGTACTTC
cdr3_aa: CASSQGTFSYEQYF

d_call: NA
v_call: TRBV12-3/TRBV12-4
j_call: TRBJ1-5
clone_size: few
cdr3_nt: TGTGCCAGCAGTCTGGGGATGGAGCAGCCCCAGCATTTT
cdr3_aa: CASSLGMEQPQHF

d_call: NA
v_call: TRBV2
j_call: TRBJ2-1
clone_size: NA
cdr3_nt: TGTGCCAGCAGACCGCGGGACACCAGCTCCTACAATGAGCAGTTCTTC
cdr3_aa: CASRPRDTSSYNEQFF

d_call: NA
v_call: TRBV7-8
j_call: TRBJ2-1
clone_size: NA
cdr3_nt: TGTGCCAGCAGCTTAAGAAAGGCGCCTTGGAAAGAGGTAGGAGGTTACAATGAGCAGTTCTTC
cdr3_aa: CASSLRKAPWKEVGGYNEQFF

d_call: TRBD1
v_call: TRBV12-3/TRBV12-4
j_call: TRBJ2-7
clone_size: few
cdr3_nt: TGTGCCAGCAGTTTCACCCGGGACAGCAACTTCGTCTCCTACGAGCAGTACTTC
cdr3_aa: CASSFTRDSNFVSYEQYF

d_call: NA
v_call: TRBV7-6
j_call: TRBJ2-5
clone_size: NA
cdr3_nt: TGTGCCAGCAGCTTAGGGGGCGATCCGGAGACCCAGTACTTC
cdr3_aa: CASSLGGDPETQYF

d_call: TRBD2
v_call: TRBV12-3/TRBV12-4
j_call: TRBJ2-1
clone_size: few
cdr3_nt: TGTGCCAGCAGTCAGGGACTAGCGGGCCTGCGGTTCTTC
cdr3_aa: CASSQGLAGLRFF

d_call: NA
v_call: TRBV6-1
j_call: TRBJ1-1
clone_size: NA
cdr3_nt: TGTGCCAGCAGTGAGGCAGGAAAGAACACTGAAGCTTTCTTT
cdr3_aa: CASSEAGKNTEAFF

d_call: TRBD1
v_call: TRBV5-1
j_call: TRBJ1-6
clone_size: NA
cdr3_nt: TGCGCCAGCAGCCGGGACAGGTCAAGAAGTAATTCACCCCTCCACTTT
cdr3_aa: CASSRDRSRSNSPLHF

d_call: TRBD2
v_call: TRBV25-1
j_call: TRBJ2-1
clone_size: NA
cdr3_nt: TGTGCCAGCAGTGGGGCTAGCGGGGCCAATGAGCAGTTCTTC
cdr3_aa: CASSGASGANEQFF

d_call: NA
v_call: TRBV7-9
j_call: TRBJ1-5
clone_size: NA
cdr3_nt: TGTGCCAGCAGCTTAGGTCCAGGGCTTCAGCCCCAGCATTTT
cdr3_aa: CASSLGPGLQPQHF

d_call: NA
v_call: TRBV7-6
j_call: TRBJ1-2
clone_size: NA
cdr3_nt: TGTGCCAGCAGCCTCGGGACACCTAACTATGGCTACACCTTC
cdr3_aa: CASSLGTPNYGYTF

d_call: TRBD1
v_call: TRBV19
j_call: TRBJ2-2
clone_size: NA
cdr3_nt: TGTGCCAGTAGTGGTCCACTGGCAGGGACAGCGAACACCGGGGAGCTGTTTTTT
cdr3_aa: CASSGPLAGTANTGELFF

d_call: NA
v_call: TRBV2
j_call: TRBJ1-1
clone_size: few
cdr3_nt: TGTGCCAGCAGCAAGACAGAGAACACTGAAGCTTTCTTT
cdr3_aa: CASSKTENTEAFF

d_call: NA
v_call: TRBV20-1
j_call: TRBJ2-1
clone_size: NA
cdr3_nt: TGCAGTGCTCCCCAGGGCTACAATGAGCAGTTCTTC
cdr3_aa: CSAPQGYNEQFF

d_call: NA
v_call: TRBV6-2/TRBV6-3
j_call: TRBJ1-1
clone_size: few
cdr3_nt: TGTGCCAGCAGCAAGACGGGGGGCCCCGAAGCTTTCTTT
cdr3_aa: CASSKTGGPEAFF

d_call: NA
v_call: TRBV6-5
j_call: TRBJ1-1
clone_size: NA
cdr3_nt: TGTGCCAGTTCACGGCCCAGGAGCACTGAAGCTTTCTTT
cdr3_aa: CASSRPRSTEAFF

d_call: TRBD1
v_call: TRBV7-2
j_call: TRBJ1-1
clone_size: NA
cdr3_nt: TGTGCCAGCAGCTCCCTGGGGACAGGGGGCAACACTGAAGCTTTCTTT
cdr3_aa: CASSSLGTGGNTEAFF

d_call: NA
v_call: TRBV6-6
j_call: TRBJ1-2
clone_size: NA
cdr3_nt: TGTGCCACCGAGGGAGGGAACGGCTACACCTTC
cdr3_aa: CATEGGNGYTF

d_call: NA
v_call: TRBV7-9
j_call: TRBJ2-2
clone_size: few
cdr3_nt: TGTGCCAGCAGCCGGACTGGTTCGAACACCGGGGAGCTGTTTTTT
cdr3_aa: CASSRTGSNTGELFF

d_call: NA
v_call: TRBV18
j_call: TRBJ2-5
clone_size: NA
cdr3_nt: TGTGCCAGCTCTCCCGGGGCAGCGTCTGAGACCCAGTACTTC
cdr3_aa: CASSPGAASETQYF

d_call: TRBD2
v_call: TRBV20-1
j_call: TRBJ2-4
clone_size: NA
cdr3_nt: TGCAGTGCTAGAGGGACTAGCGGACCGGGAAACATTCAGTACTTC
cdr3_aa: CSARGTSGPGNIQYF

d_call: TRBD2
v_call: TRBV27
j_call: TRBJ2-1
clone_size: NA
cdr3_nt: TGTGCCAGCATCAAGAGCGGGACTAGCGGGAATAGGCAGTTCTTC
cdr3_aa: CASIKSGTSGNRQFF

d_call: NA
v_call: TRBV12-3/TRBV12-4
j_call: TRBJ2-2
clone_size: NA
cdr3_nt: TGTGCCAGCAGTTTGTCCGTCACCGGGGAGCTGTTTTTT
cdr3_aa: CASSLSVTGELFF

d_call: NA
v_call: TRBV6-4
j_call: TRBJ1-5
clone_size: NA
cdr3_nt: TGTGCCAGCAGTATGGCCAGCAATCAGCCCCAGCATTTT
cdr3_aa: CASSMASNQPQHF

d_call: TRBD2
v_call: TRBV2
j_call: TRBJ2-1
clone_size: few
cdr3_nt: TGTGCCAGCAGCTCCCTTTTTAGCGGGGGGGAGCAGTTCTTC
cdr3_aa: CASSSLFSGGEQFF

d_call: TRBD1
v_call: TRBV5-1
j_call: TRBJ2-3
clone_size: few
cdr3_nt: TGCGCCAGCAGCTCCTCCGGACAGGGGGCAGATACGCAGTATTTT
cdr3_aa: CASSSSGQGADTQYF

d_call: NA
v_call: TRBV4-1
j_call: TRBJ2-7
clone_size: few
cdr3_nt: TGCGCCAGCAGCCAACTCCGTCCGGGGTTATACGAGCAGTACTTC
cdr3_aa: CASSQLRPGLYEQYF

d_call: NA
v_call: TRBV5-1
j_call: TRBJ2-5
clone_size: few
cdr3_nt: TGCGCCAGCAGCTCCCTGGCCCAAGAGACCCAGTACTTC
cdr3_aa: CASSSLAQETQYF

d_call: TRBD1
v_call: TRBV5-6
j_call: TRBJ2-7
clone_size: few
cdr3_nt: TGTGCCAGCAGCTTGTACGCGGGACAGGTTTATAACGAGCAGTACTTC
cdr3_aa: CASSLYAGQVYNEQYF

d_call: NA
v_call: TRBV12-3/TRBV12-4
j_call: TRBJ1-1
clone_size: few
cdr3_nt: TGTGCCAGCAGTTTACTCCAGGCCACTGAAGCTTTCTTT
cdr3_aa: CASSLLQATEAFF

d_call: TRBD1
v_call: TRBV12-3/TRBV12-4
j_call: TRBJ2-4
clone_size: NA
cdr3_nt: TGTGCCAGCAGTACAAGGACGACAGGGGGGCGCAACATTCAGTACTTC
cdr3_aa: CASSTRTTGGRNIQYF

d_call: TRBD1
v_call: TRBV2
j_call: TRBJ1-5
clone_size: NA
cdr3_nt: TGTGCCAGCAGTCCACAGGGGACCAGCAATCAGCCCCAGCATTTT
cdr3_aa: CASSPQGTSNQPQHF

d_call: NA
v_call: TRBV29-1
j_call: TRBJ2-2
clone_size: NA
cdr3_nt: TGCAGCGTAGGCTGGGCCCGCACCGGGGAGCTGTTTTTT
cdr3_aa: CSVGWARTGELFF

d_call: NA
v_call: TRBV27
j_call: TRBJ1-2
clone_size: NA
cdr3_nt: TGTGCCAGCTCATGGAAAGGGGGGCTGACTTATGGCTACACCTTC
cdr3_aa: CASSWKGGLTYGYTF

d_call: NA
v_call: TRBV28
j_call: TRBJ1-5
clone_size: NA
cdr3_nt: TGTGCCAGCAGCTTATCAGAACACAGGGAAAGCAATCAGCCCCAGCATTTT
cdr3_aa: CASSLSEHRESNQPQHF

d_call: TRBD2
v_call: TRBV19
j_call: TRBJ2-3
clone_size: NA
cdr3_nt: TGTGCCAGTAGCAGTCTAGCGGCGGGCGCAGATACGCAGTATTTT
cdr3_aa: CASSSLAAGADTQYF

d_call: NA
v_call: TRBV2
j_call: TRBJ1-4
clone_size: NA
cdr3_nt: TGTGCCAGCAGAGGACGAAGGACTAATGAAAAACTGTTTTTT
cdr3_aa: CASRGRRTNEKLFF

d_call: NA
v_call: TRBV19
j_call: TRBJ2-1
clone_size: NA
cdr3_nt: TGTGCCAGTAGTATGGAGGGTCTTTTTAGGCAGTTCTTC
cdr3_aa: CASSMEGLFRQFF

d_call: NA
v_call: TRBV12-3/TRBV12-4
j_call: TRBJ1-6
clone_size: few
cdr3_nt: TGTGCCAGCAGTTTTCGGGTGGGGGTCAATTCACCCCTCCACTTT
cdr3_aa: CASSFRVGVNSPLHF

d_call: NA
v_call: TRBV7-2
j_call: TRBJ2-7
clone_size: NA
cdr3_nt: TGTGCCAGCAGCTTAGACCGTCCCTACGAGCAGTACTTC
cdr3_aa: CASSLDRPYEQYF

d_call: TRBD2
v_call: TRBV3-1
j_call: TRBJ2-1
clone_size: few
cdr3_nt: TGTGCCAGCAGACGTAGCGGGGGGGCCCCCAATGAGCAGTTCTTC
cdr3_aa: CASRRSGGAPNEQFF

d_call: NA
v_call: TRBV18
j_call: TRBJ1-1
clone_size: NA
cdr3_nt: TGTGCCAGCTCACCAACAGAATACACTGAAGCTTTCTTT
cdr3_aa: CASSPTEYTEAFF

d_call: NA
v_call: TRBV29-1
j_call: TRBJ2-3
clone_size: NA
cdr3_nt: TGCAGCGTTGAGGAACCTACAGGCTTCCGGGCAGATACGCAGTATTTT
cdr3_aa: CSVEEPTGFRADTQYF

d_call: TRBD2
v_call: TRBV20-1
j_call: TRBJ2-1
clone_size: NA
cdr3_nt: TGCAGTGCTAATTCACTAGCGGGGGGGGACAATGAGCAGTTCTTC
cdr3_aa: CSANSLAGGDNEQFF

d_call: NA
v_call: TRBV6-2/TRBV6-3
j_call: TRBJ1-5
clone_size: NA
cdr3_nt: TGTGCCAGCAGTTACTTCAGGGGTCAGCCCCAGCATTTT
cdr3_aa: CASSYFRGQPQHF

d_call: NA
v_call: TRBV11-3
j_call: TRBJ2-7
clone_size: few
cdr3_nt: TGTGCCAGCAGCTTAGTGGCGGGCGGTTCGTCCTACGAGCAGTACTTC
cdr3_aa: CASSLVAGGSSYEQYF

d_call: NA
v_call: TRBV5-1
j_call: TRBJ1-4
clone_size: NA
cdr3_nt: TGCGCCAGCAGCTTGGTCGTAAATGAAAAACTGTTTTTT
cdr3_aa: CASSLVVNEKLFF

d_call: NA
v_call: TRBV20-1
j_call: TRBJ2-3
clone_size: few
cdr3_nt: TGCAGTGCTCCTTTCCGGGGGCCGGATACGCAGTATTTT
cdr3_aa: CSAPFRGPDTQYF

d_call: NA
v_call: TRBV29-1
j_call: TRBJ1-1
clone_size: few
cdr3_nt: TGCAGCGTTTATTACAGCCTGAACACTGAAGCTTTCTTT
cdr3_aa: CSVYYSLNTEAFF